This TCR beta chain was captured by sequencing in a study of PD-1 blockade in classical Hodgkin lymphoma. Time point reported: cycle 4 day 1 (C4D1), after less than seven weeks of nivolumab. Every patient experienced relapse after autologous stem cell transplantation, and brentuximab vedotin exposure varied. The germline V gene encodes CDR1 SNHLY and CDR2 FYNNEI. CDR3 length equals 14 residues. V lost 4 bases and J lost 4, with 12 bases in between. Libraries were prepared by immunoSEQ multiplex PCR; TCRdb keeps only in-frame clonotypes and omits some of them. The profile shows 40,000 to 65,000 clones, about nine tenths of them singletons.

Sequencing was performed on peripheral blood mononuclear cells (PBMCs), taken before the fourth cycle of nivolumab. The chain is built from TRBV2 and TRBJ2-3; no firm D call. This clonotype was sampled from a human donor with classical Hodgkin lymphoma. The CDR3 is CASSVGSPADTQYF. For the CDR3, the DNA is TGTGCCAGCAGTGTAGGTAGCCCCGCAGATACGCAGTATTTT.